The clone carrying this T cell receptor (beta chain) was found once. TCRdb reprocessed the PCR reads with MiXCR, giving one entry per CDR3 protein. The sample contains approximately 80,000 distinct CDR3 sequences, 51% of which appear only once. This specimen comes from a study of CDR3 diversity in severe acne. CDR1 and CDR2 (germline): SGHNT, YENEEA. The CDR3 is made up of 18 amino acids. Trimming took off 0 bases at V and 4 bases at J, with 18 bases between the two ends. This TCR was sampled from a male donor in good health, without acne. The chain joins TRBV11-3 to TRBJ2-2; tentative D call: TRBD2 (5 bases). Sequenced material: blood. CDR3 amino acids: CASSLDTPFRGFTGELFF. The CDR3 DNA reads TGTGCCAGCAGCTTAGATACCCCCTTTCGGGGTTTCACCGGGGAGCTGTTTTTT.